One T cell receptor beta chain is described in this entry. The data derive from a study of control samples from healthy donors and cancer patients. Germline loops: CDR1 MGHRA, CDR2 YSYEKL. J lost 4 bases, V lost 4 bases, and 9 bases had no gene match. This CDR3 contains 15 residues. Sequenced by immunoSEQ multiplex PCR; TCRdb stores in-frame clones only, minus some. The repertoire includes about 18,000 clones, 86% of them detected once, and 11% sits in the top ten. This sequence joins TRBV4-1 and TRBJ1-2; 7 bases fit TRBD1. The sequenced sample was PBMCs. The TCR originated in a woman aged 70-85 years with colorectal cancer. The CDR3: CASSPGPQGGYGYTF. DNA for the CDR3: TGCGCCAGCAGCCCAGGACCTCAGGGGGGCTATGGCTACACCTTC.